This section outlines one T cell receptor beta chain sequence together with its context. This sample is part of a study of blood T cell repertoires in COVID-19. Profiling relied on immunoSEQ multiplex PCR, and the TCRdb table lists in-frame clones only, not all of them. The sample lists roughly 200,000 clones, around 80% occurring once. Germline V gene lookup returns CDR1 SNHLY and CDR2 FYNNEI. The CDR3 sequence is 14 residues long. The V and J ends lost 6 bases and 0 bases respectively, with 8 bases between them. Sequenced sample: peripheral blood. This clonotype was obtained from a man between 60 and 70 years old with acute or convalescent COVID-19. The chain employs TRBV2 and TRBJ1-4, with D unresolved. The CDR3 spells CASSVLTTNEKLFF. CDR3 nucleotide sequence: TGTGCCAGCAGCGTCTTAACAACTAATGAAAAACTGTTTTTT. Complete variable domain (other parts from reference TRBV2 and TRBJ1-4): EPEVTQTPSHQVTQMGQEVILRCVPISNHLYFYWYRQILGQKVEFLVSFYNNEISEKSEIFDDQFSVERPDGSNFTLKIRSTKLEDSAMYFCASSVLTTNEKLFFGSGTQLSVL.